This T cell receptor (beta chain) was identified during a study of T cell repertoires in cytomegalovirus infection. V was clipped by 5 bases and J by 5 bases; unmatched bases: 9. CDR1 is SGHVS and CDR2 is FQNEAQ in the germline V gene. This CDR3 region has 15 residues. A word on this clonotype: No antigen is known for it.

Whole-study results and caveats: The study found HLA-C-restricted CMV-specific TCR beta clonotypes dominating the ex vivo response.

TCRdb passed the reads through MiXCR, listing each CDR3 protein once. The table includes some 170,000 distinct CDR3 sequences, 15% to 20% detected once. Sequencing input: CD8+ T cells from PBMCs. The rearrangement joins TRBV7-8 to TRBJ2-7; 10 positions match TRBD1. This receptor was obtained from a human donor in good health (CMV status not recorded). Some clones in this sample may be carry-over from other donors' samples. CDR3 coding DNA: TGTGCCAGCAGCCCCCGGGACAGGGGTCAACACGAGCAGTACTTC. Translated, it gives CASSPRDRGQHEQYF.